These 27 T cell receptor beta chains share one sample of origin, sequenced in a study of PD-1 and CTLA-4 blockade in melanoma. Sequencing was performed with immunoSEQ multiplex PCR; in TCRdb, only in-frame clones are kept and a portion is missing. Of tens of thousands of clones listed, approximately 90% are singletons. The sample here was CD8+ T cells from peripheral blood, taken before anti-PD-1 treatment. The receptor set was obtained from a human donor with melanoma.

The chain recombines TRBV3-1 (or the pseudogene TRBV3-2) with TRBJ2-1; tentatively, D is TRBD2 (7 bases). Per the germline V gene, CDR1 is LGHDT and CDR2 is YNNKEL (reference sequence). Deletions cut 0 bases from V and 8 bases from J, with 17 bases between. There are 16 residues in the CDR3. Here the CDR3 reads CASSQDPRGGRDEQFF. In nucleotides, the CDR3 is TGTGCCAGCAGCCAAGATCCGAGGGGGGGCCGGGATGAGCAGTTCTTC.

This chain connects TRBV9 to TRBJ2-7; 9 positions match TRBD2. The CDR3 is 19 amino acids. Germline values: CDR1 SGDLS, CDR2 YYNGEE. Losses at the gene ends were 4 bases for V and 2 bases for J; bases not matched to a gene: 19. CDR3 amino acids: CASSPRGGGSGGTPYEQYF. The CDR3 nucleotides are TGTGCCAGCAGCCCCCGTGGAGGGGGTAGCGGGGGTACGCCCTACGAGCAGTACTTC. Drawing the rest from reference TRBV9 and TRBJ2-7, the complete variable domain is DSGVTQTPKHLITATGQRVTLRCSPRSGDLSVYWYQQSLDQGLQFLIQYYNGEERAKGNILERFSAQQFPDLHSELNLSSLELGDSALYFCASSPRGGGSGGTPYEQYFGPGTRLTVT.

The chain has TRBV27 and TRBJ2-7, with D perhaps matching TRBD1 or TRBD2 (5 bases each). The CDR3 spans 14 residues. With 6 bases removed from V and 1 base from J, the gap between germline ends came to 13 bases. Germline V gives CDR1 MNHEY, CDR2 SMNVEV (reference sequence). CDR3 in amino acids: CASSGTPGSYEQYF. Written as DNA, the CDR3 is TGTGCCAGCAGCGGGACCCCGGGGTCCTACGAGCAGTACTTC.

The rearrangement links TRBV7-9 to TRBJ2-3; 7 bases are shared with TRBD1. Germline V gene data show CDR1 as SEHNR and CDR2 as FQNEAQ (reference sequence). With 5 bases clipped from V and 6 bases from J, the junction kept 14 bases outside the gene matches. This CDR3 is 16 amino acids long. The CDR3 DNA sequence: TGTGCCAGCAGCCCACGACAGGGCTACGCCGAGGATACGCAGTATTTT. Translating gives CASSPRQGYAEDTQYF.

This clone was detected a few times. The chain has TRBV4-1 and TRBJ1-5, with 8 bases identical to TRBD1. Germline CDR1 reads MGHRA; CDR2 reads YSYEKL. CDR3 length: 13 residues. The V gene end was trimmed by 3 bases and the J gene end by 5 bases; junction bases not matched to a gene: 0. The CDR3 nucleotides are TGCGCCAGCAGCCAGACAGGGGATCAGCCCCAGCATTTT. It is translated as CASSQTGDQPQHF.

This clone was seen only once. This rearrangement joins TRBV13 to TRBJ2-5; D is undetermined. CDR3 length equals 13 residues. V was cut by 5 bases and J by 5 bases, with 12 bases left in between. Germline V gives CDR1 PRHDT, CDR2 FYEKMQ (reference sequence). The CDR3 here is CASSPGPQETQYF. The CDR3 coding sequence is TGTGCCAGCAGCCCAGGACCTCAGGAGACCCAGTACTTC. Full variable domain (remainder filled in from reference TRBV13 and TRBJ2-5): AAGVIQSPRHLIKEKRETATLKCYPIPRHDTVYWYQQGPGQDPQFLISFYEKMQSDKGSIPDRFSAQQFSDYHSELNMSSLELGDSALYFCASSPGPQETQYFGPGTRLLVL.

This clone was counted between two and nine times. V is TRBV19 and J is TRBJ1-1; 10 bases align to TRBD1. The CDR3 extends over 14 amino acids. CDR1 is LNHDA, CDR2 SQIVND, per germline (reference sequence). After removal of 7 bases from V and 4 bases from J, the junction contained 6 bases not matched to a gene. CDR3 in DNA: TGTGCCAGTACCGCCGGGACAGGGGTCACTGAAGCTTTCTTT. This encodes CASTAGTGVTEAFF.

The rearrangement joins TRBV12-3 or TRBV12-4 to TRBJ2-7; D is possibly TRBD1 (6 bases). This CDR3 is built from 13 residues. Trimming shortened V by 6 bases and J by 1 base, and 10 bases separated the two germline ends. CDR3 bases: TGTGCCAGCAGGGGCGGACAGTCCTACGAGCAGTACTTC. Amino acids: CASRGGQSYEQYF.

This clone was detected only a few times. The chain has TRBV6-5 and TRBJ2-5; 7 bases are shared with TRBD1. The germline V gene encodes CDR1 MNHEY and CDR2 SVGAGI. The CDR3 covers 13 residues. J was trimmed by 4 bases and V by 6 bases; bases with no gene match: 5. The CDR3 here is CASSLDRAETQYF. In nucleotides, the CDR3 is TGTGCCAGCAGCTTAGACAGGGCAGAGACCCAGTACTTC.

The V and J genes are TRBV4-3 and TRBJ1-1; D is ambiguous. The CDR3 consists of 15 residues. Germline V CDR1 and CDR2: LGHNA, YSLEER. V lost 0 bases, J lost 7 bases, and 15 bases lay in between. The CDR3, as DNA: TGCGCCAGCAGCCAAGATCTCGGCCGCGGCGTTGAAGCTTTCTTT. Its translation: CASSQDLGRGVEAFF.

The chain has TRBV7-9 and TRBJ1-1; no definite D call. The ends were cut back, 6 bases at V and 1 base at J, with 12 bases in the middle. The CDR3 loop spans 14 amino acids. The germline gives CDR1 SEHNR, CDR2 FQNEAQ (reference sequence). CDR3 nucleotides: TGTGCCAGCAGATCCGGGAGGGAGAACACTGAAGCTTTCTTT. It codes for CASRSGRENTEAFF.

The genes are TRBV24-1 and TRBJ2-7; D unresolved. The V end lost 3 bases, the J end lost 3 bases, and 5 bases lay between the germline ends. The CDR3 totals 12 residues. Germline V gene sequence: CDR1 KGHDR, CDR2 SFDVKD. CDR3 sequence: CATSDESYEQYF. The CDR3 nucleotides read TGTGCCACCAGTGATGAAAGCTACGAGCAGTACTTC.

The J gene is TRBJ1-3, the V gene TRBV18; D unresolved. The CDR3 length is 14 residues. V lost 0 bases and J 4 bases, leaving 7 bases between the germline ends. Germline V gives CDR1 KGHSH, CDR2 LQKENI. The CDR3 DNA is TGTGCCAGCTCACCACCAGGCTCAGGAAACACCATATATTTT. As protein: CASSPPGSGNTIYF. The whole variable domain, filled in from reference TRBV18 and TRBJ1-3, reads NAGVMQNPRHLVRRRGQEARLRCSPMKGHSHVYWYRQLPEEGLKFMVYLQKENIIDESGMPKERFSAEFPKEGPSILRIQQVVRGDSAAYFCASSPPGSGNTIYFGEGSWLTVV.

CDR3 coding DNA: TGTGCCAGCAGAGGGACAAGTGGCTACACCTTC. Its protein product is CASRGTSGYTF. The chain uses TRBV2 and TRBJ1-2, with D perhaps TRBD1 (6 bases). The CDR3 sequence is 11 residues long. Between the trimmed V and J ends, which lost 6 bases and 7 bases, there was a span of 9 bases. The V gene's germline CDR1 is SNHLY and CDR2 FYNNEI.

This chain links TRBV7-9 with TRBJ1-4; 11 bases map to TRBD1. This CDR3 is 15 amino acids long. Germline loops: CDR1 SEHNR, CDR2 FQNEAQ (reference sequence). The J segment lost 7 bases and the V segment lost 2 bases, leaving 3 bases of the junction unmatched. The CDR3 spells CASSLKDRGLEKLFF. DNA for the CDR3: TGTGCCAGCAGCTTAAAGGACAGGGGGCTTGAAAAACTGTTTTTT.

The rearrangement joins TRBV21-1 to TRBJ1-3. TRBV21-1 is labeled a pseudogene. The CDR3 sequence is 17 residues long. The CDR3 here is CASSKTEKSEAGNTIYF. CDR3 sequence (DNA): TGTGCCAGCAGCAAAACGGAGAAGAGCGAGGCCGGAAACACCATATATTTT.

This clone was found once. The CDR3 DNA follows: TGTGCCAGCAGGTCTTTGGGTGAAACTGAAGCTTTCTTT. Translation gives CASRSLGETEAFF. The chain combines TRBV12-3 or TRBV12-4 with TRBJ1-1; no definite D call. Trimming pared 6 bases from V and 5 bases from J, leaving 13 bases between. This CDR3 is 13 amino acids long.

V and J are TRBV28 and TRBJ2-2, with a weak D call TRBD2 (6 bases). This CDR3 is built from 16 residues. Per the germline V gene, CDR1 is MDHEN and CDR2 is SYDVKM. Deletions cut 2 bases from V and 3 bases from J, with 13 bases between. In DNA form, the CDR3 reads TGTGCCAGCAGTTTAACCGTGACTAGTCACACCGGGGAGCTGTTTTTT. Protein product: CASSLTVTSHTGELFF.

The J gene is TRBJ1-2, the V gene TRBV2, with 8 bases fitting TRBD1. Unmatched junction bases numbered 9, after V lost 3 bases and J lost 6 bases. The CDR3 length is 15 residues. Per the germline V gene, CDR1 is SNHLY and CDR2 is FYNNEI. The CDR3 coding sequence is TGTGCCAGCAGTGATGGACAGGGCGGAATAGATGGCTACACCTTC. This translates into CASSDGQGGIDGYTF.

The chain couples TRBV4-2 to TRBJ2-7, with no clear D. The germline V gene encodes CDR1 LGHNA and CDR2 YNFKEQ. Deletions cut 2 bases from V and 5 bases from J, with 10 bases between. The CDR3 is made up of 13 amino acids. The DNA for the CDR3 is TGTGCCAGCAGCCAACAAACCTGGGACGAGCAGTACTTC. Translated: CASSQQTWDEQYF.

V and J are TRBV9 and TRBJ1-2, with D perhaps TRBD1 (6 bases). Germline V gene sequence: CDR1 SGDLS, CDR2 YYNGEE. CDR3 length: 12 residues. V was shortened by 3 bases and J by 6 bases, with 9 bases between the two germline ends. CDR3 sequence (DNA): TGTGCCAGCAGCGACAGGGTGGATGGCTACACCTTC. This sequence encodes CASSDRVDGYTF.

In DNA, the CDR3 is TGTGCCAGCAGTTTTGTCTTGGACATAGAGCGGGATACGCAGTATTTT. Its protein product is CASSFVLDIERDTQYF. The genes are TRBV27 and TRBJ2-3; D is tentatively TRBD1 or TRBD2 (5 bases each). CDR1 and CDR2 (germline): MNHEY, SMNVEV (reference sequence). This CDR3 contains 16 residues. Trimming shortened V by 3 bases and J by 6 bases, and 19 bases separated the two germline ends.

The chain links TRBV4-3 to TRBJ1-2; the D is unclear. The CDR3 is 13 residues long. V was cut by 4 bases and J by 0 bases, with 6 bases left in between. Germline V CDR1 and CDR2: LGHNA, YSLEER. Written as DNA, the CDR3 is TGCGCCAGCAGCCCGGGCACTAACTATGGCTACACCTTC. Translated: CASSPGTNYGYTF.

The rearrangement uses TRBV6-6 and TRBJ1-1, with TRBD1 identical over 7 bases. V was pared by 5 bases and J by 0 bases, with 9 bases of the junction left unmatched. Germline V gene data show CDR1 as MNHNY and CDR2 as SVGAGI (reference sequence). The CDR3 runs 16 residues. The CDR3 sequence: CASSLRGDSMNTEAFF. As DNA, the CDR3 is TGTGCCAGCAGTCTGCGTGGGGACAGCATGAACACTGAAGCTTTCTTT.

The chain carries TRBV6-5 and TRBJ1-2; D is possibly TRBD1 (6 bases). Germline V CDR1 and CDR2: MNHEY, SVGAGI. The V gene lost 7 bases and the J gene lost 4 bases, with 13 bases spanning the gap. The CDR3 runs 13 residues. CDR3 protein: CASIAQGGYGYTF. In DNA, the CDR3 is TGTGCCAGCATTGCTCAAGGGGGCTATGGCTACACCTTC.

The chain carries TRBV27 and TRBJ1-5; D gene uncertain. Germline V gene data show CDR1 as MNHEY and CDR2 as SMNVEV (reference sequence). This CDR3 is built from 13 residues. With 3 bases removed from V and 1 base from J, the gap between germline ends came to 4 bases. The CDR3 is CASSLGSNQPQHF. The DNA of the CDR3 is TGTGCCAGCAGTTTGGGAAGCAATCAGCCCCAGCATTTT.

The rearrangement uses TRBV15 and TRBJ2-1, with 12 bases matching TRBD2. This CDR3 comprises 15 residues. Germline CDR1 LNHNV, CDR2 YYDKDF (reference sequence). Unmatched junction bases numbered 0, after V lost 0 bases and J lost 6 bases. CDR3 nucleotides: TGTGCCACCAGCAGAGAGGGACTAGCGGGCAATGAGCAGTTCTTC. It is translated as CATSREGLAGNEQFF.